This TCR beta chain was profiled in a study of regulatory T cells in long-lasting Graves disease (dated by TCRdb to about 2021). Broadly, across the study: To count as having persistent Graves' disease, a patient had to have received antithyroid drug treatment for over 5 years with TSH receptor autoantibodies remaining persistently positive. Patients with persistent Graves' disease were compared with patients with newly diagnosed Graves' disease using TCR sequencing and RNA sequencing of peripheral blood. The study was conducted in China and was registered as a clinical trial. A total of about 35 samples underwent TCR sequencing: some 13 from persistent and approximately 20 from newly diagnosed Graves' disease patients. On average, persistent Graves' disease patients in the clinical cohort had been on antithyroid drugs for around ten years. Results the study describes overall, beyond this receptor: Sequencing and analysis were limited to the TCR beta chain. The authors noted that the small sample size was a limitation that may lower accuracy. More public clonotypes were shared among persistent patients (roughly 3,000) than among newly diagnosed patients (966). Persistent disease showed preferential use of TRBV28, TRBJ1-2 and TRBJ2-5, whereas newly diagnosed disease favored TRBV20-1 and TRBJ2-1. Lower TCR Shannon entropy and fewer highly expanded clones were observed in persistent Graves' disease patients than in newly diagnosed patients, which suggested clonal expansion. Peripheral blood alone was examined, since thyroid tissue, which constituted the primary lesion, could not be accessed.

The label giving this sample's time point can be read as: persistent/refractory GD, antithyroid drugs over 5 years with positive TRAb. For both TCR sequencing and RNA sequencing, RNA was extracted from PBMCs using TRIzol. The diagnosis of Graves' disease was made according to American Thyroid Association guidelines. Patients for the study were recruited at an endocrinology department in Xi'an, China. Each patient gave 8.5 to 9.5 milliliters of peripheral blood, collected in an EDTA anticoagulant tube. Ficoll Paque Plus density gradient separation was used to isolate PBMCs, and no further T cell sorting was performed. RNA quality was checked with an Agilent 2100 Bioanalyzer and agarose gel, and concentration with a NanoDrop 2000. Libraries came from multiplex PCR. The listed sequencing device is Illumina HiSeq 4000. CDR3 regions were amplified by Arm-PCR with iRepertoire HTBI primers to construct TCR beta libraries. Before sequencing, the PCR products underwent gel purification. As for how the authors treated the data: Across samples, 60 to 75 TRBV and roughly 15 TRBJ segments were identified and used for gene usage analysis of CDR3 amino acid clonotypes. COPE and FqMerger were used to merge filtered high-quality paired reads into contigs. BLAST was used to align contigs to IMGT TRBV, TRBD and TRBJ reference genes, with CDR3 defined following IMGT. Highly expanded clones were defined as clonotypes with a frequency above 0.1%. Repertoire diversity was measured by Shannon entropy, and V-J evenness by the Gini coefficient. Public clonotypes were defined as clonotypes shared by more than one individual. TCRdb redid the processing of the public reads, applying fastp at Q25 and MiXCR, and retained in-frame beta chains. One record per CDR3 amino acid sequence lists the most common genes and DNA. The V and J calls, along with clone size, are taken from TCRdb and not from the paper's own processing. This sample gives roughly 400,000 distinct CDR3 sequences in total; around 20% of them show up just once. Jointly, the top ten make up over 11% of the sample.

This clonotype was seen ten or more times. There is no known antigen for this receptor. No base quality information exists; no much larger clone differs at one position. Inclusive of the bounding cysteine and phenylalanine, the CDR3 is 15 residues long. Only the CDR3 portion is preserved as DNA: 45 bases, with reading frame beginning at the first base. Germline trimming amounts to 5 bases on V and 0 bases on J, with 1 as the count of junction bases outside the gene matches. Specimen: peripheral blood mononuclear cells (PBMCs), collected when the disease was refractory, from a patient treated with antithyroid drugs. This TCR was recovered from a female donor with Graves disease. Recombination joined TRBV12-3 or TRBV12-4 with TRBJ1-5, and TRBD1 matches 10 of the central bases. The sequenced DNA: TGTGCCAGCAGTGGACAGGGGGTTAGCAATCAGCCCCAGCATTTT. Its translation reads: CASSGQGVSNQPQHF.